The 18 T cell receptor beta chains listed next were all sequenced from one sample in a study of radiotherapy plus CTLA-4 blockade in lung cancer. Profiling relied on immunoSEQ multiplex PCR, and the TCRdb table lists in-frame clones only, not all of them. The sample records 23,000 or so clones, around 70% being singletons. The starting material was peripheral blood, obtained from a patient treated with radiotherapy plus ipilimumab. Receptors originate from a human donor with non-small cell lung cancer who had stable disease on radiotherapy plus ipilimumab.

This chain connects TRBV27 to TRBJ2-1, with 16 positions matching TRBD2. V lost 6 bases and J lost 9; bases outside the gene matches: 5. There are 15 residues in the CDR3. Germline CDR1 MNHEY, CDR2 SMNVEV (reference sequence). The CDR3 DNA follows: TGTGCCAGCAGCGGGACTAGCGGGAGGGGAGGTGAGCAGTTCTTC. Translation gives CASSGTSGRGGEQFF.

The rearrangement uses TRBV6-1 and TRBJ2-3, with 8 positions matching TRBD2. The CDR3 sequence is 16 residues long. Germline CDR1 reads MNHNS; CDR2 reads SASEGT. Trimming at V came to 2 bases and at J to 5 bases, leaving 9 bases not matched to a gene. The CDR3 DNA reads TGTGCCAGCAGTGAAACAAGCGGGAGCAGGAGAGATACGCAGTATTTT. The encoded protein is CASSETSGSRRDTQYF.

The chain recombines TRBV20-1 with TRBJ1-1; the D is unclear. CDR1 is DFQATT, CDR2 SNEGSKA, per germline (reference sequence). CDR3 size: 10 residues. V was pared by 5 bases and J by 4 bases, with 5 bases between. The CDR3 loop is CSAGRTEAFF. CDR3 DNA sequence: TGCAGTGCTGGGCGCACTGAAGCTTTCTTT.

The chain carries TRBV11-3 and TRBJ2-3, with D possibly being TRBD1 or TRBD2 (5 bases each). Between the trimmed V and J ends, which lost 4 bases and 4 bases, there was a span of 18 bases. This CDR3 comprises 16 residues. The germline V gene has CDR1 SGHNT and CDR2 YENEEA. In DNA form, the CDR3 reads TGTGCCAGCAGCTCCCGGGACGGACAAGCAGCAGATACGCAGTATTTT. This codes for CASSSRDGQAADTQYF.

The genes are TRBV6-5 and TRBJ2-2; D uncertain. The CDR3 length is 11 residues. V lost 9 bases and J 5 bases, leaving 7 bases between the germline ends. The germline V gene has CDR1 MNHEY and CDR2 SVGAGI. This chain's CDR3 is CASQRTGELFF. CDR3 DNA sequence: TGTGCCAGTCAACGAACCGGGGAGCTGTTTTTT.

The chain has TRBV10-1 and TRBJ2-5; 9 nucleotides match TRBD2. The V segment lost 4 bases and the J segment 7 bases; nucleotides outside the gene matches: 4. The CDR3 covers 13 residues. Per the germline V gene, CDR1 is WNHNN and CDR2 is SYGVQD (reference sequence). CDR3 region: CASSALTSGTQYF. CDR3 nucleotides: TGCGCCAGCAGTGCGCTGACTAGCGGGACCCAGTACTTC.

The gene calls are TRBV10-3 and TRBJ2-1; D not resolved. CDR3 size: 14 residues. Germline CDR1 and CDR2: ENHRY and SYGVKD. The V and J ends lost 9 bases and 0 bases respectively, with 12 bases between them. The CDR3 protein is CAMGNGGSYNEQFF. The CDR3 DNA reads TGTGCCATGGGGAATGGCGGCTCCTACAATGAGCAGTTCTTC.

This clone came up a few times. The chain has TRBV29-1 and TRBJ2-1; a weak D match, TRBD2 (7 bases). This CDR3 is 13 amino acids long. CDR1 SQVTM and CDR2 ANQGSEA come from the germline V gene. The germline V and J ends were trimmed by 4 bases and 7 bases, with 14 bases remaining between them. The CDR3 nucleotides read TGCAGCGTTGGGGGGGGCGCCCCGAATGAGCAGTTCTTC. It translates to CSVGGGAPNEQFF.

The chain joins TRBV19 to TRBJ1-2; no clear D. CDR1 and CDR2 (germline): LNHDA, SQIVND (reference sequence). The CDR3 extends over 13 amino acids. V was clipped by 3 bases and J by 4 bases, with 9 bases between them. The CDR3 sequence is CASSIPGPYGYTF. The CDR3 coding sequence is TGTGCCAGTAGTATTCCAGGACCCTATGGCTACACCTTC.

The chain recombines TRBV6-1 with TRBJ1-2; D might be TRBD1 (6 bases). V was shortened by 8 bases and J by 2 bases, with 12 bases between the two germline ends. The CDR3 sequence is 13 residues long. From germline, CDR1 is MNHNS and CDR2 SASEGT. The CDR3 DNA reads as TGTGCCAGCGGTAAGGACAGAAACTATGGCTACACCTTC. Its protein product is CASGKDRNYGYTF.

V and J are TRBV5-1 and TRBJ2-7; 7 bases agree with TRBD1. CDR1 is SGHRS, CDR2 YFSETQ, per germline. The CDR3 is 13 residues long. V trimming: 4 bases; J trimming: 4 bases; junction bases outside the gene matches: 5. The DNA of the CDR3 is TGCGCCAGCAGCCAAGGGACAGTGTACGAGCAGTACTTC. Translation gives CASSQGTVYEQYF. Variable domain in full (rest from reference TRBV5-1 and TRBJ2-7): KAGVTQTPRYLIKTRGQQVTLSCSPISGHRSVSWYQQTPGQGLQFLFEYFSETQRNKGNFPGRFSGRQFSNSRSEMNVSTLELGDSALYLCASSQGTVYEQYFGPGTRLTVT.

The chain combines TRBV28 with TRBJ2-3; the match to TRBD2 covers 9 bases. Germline CDR1 and CDR2: MDHEN and SYDVKM. After removal of 8 bases from V and 5 bases from J, the junction contained 11 bases not matched to a gene. The CDR3 runs to 15 residues. The CDR3 DNA sequence: TGTGCCAGCGGGGTTAGCGGGAGAGGTCGAGATACGCAGTATTTT. The encoded protein is CASGVSGRGRDTQYF.

The chain couples TRBV6-5 to TRBJ2-7; 9 bases match TRBD2. Per germline, CDR1 MNHEY and CDR2 SVGAGI. The junction had 11 bases not matched to a gene; V was cut back by 7 bases and J by 7 bases. The CDR3 is made up of 14 amino acids. CDR3 region: CASNPGLAGREQYF. The CDR3 DNA follows: TGTGCCAGCAACCCGGGACTAGCCGGTCGAGAGCAGTACTTC.

The V and J genes are TRBV7-9 and TRBJ2-1; D gene uncertain. Germline-derived CDR1 and CDR2 are SEHNR and FQNEAQ (reference sequence). V lost 6 bases and J 0 bases, leaving 12 bases between the germline ends. The CDR3 contains 15 residues. The CDR3 sequence is CASRSLDGSYNEQFF. CDR3 DNA: TGTGCCAGCAGAAGCCTAGATGGCTCCTACAATGAGCAGTTCTTC.

This chain connects TRBV6-1 to TRBJ2-7; D is undetermined. The germline gives CDR1 MNHNS, CDR2 SASEGT. This CDR3 has 12 amino acids. V lost 10 bases and J 0 bases, leaving 10 bases between the germline ends. CDR3 DNA: TGTGCCACCCGGAAGGACTCCTACGAGCAGTACTTC. Translated, it gives CATRKDSYEQYF.

The V call is TRBV6-1, the J call TRBJ2-7; TRBD1 might be the D (6 bases). Looked up from germline, CDR1 is MNHNS and CDR2 is SASEGT. This CDR3 has 14 residues. Trimming shortened V by 1 base and J by 6 bases, and 13 bases separated the two germline ends. The CDR3 loop reads CASSEGLGGVEQYF. The CDR3 region has the DNA TGTGCCAGCAGTGAAGGTTTAGGGGGTGTCGAGCAGTACTTC.

The CDR3 is CAIRVEGSTDTQYF. The CDR3 DNA follows: TGTGCCATCAGGGTAGAGGGTAGCACAGATACGCAGTATTTT. V usage is TRBV10-3 and J usage is TRBJ2-3; the D gene is possibly TRBD2 (5 bases). This CDR3 spans 14 amino acids. The germline V gene has CDR1 ENHRY and CDR2 SYGVKD. Deletions cut 6 bases from V and 0 bases from J, with 10 bases between.

This clone turned up a few times. The chain combines TRBV12-5 with TRBJ2-2; D may be TRBD1 (6 bases). Germline V gene lookup returns CDR1 LGHNT and CDR2 FRNRAP. This CDR3 spans 14 amino acids. Deletions cut 9 bases from V and 1 base from J, with 12 bases between. The CDR3 DNA reads TGTGCTAGCTGCAGGGGCGGGAACACCGGGGAGCTGTTTTTT. Translating gives CASCRGGNTGELFF.